Listed below are T cell receptor beta chains from one sample, sequenced in a study of T-cell memory formation after mild COVID-19. TCRdb reprocessed the 5' RACE reads with MiXCR, giving one entry per CDR3 protein. Found here are almost 35,000 distinct CDR3 sequences, 7% to 8% of them singletons; the top ten hold 25% to 30%. Sequencing used PBMCs or a T cell subset sorted from them (not recorded which). All receptors derive from a man aged 18 to 30 who had mild COVID-19 (a few samples of this study predate the infection). Cell type and time point are not known. CDR3s include the opening cysteine and the closing phenylalanine or tryptophan. The D gene is left open where the match is weak. Size values are once, few and many counts, or a class for expanded clones, and some rows have none.

>TRBJ1-1|TRBV6-2/TRBV6-3|many|TRBD1
CASSYPWYRGKGAFF
TGTGCCAGCAGTTACCCTTGGTACAGGGGCAAGGGAGCTTTCTTT
>TRBJ2-1|TRBV29-1|many|-
CSVGVSYNEQFF
TGCAGCGTGGGGGTTTCCTACAATGAGCAGTTCTTC
>TRBJ2-5|TRBV3-1|-|TRBD2
CASSPTGEGTQYF
TGTGCCAGCAGCCCCACCGGGGAGGGGACCCAGTACTTC
>TRBJ2-3|TRBV28|many|-
CASSFSGQTQYF
TGTGCCAGCAGTTTCTCGGGGCAAACGCAGTATTTT
>TRBJ1-6|TRBV6-5|many|-
CASSYTGSWNSPLHF
TGTGCCAGCAGTTATACAGGGAGTTGGAATTCACCCCTCCACTTT
>TRBJ2-5|TRBV4-1|-|-
CASSQVVGSTETQYF
TGCGCCAGCAGCCAAGTCGTGGGGAGTACAGAGACCCAGTACTTC
>TRBJ2-5|TRBV7-6|few|-
CASSLGPRETQYF
TGTGCCAGCAGCTTAGGACCAAGAGAGACCCAGTACTTC
>TRBJ2-3|TRBV7-8|many|-
CASSLGGTQYF
TGTGCCAGCAGCTTAGGGGGTACGCAGTATTTT
>TRBJ2-4|TRBV19|-|-
CASGLKNIQYF
TGTGCCAGCGGCCTCAAAAACATTCAGTACTTC
>TRBJ2-1|TRBV30|many|-
CAWSVKWGEAYNEQFF
TGTGCCTGGAGTGTAAAGTGGGGCGAGGCCTACAATGAGCAGTTCTTC
>TRBJ1-3|TRBV7-2|few|-
CASSSDSGNTIYF
TGTGCCAGCAGCTCTGACTCTGGAAACACCATATATTTT
>TRBJ1-5|TRBV7-8|many|-
CASSLRGVGDQPQHF
TGTGCCAGCAGCTTAAGAGGGGTGGGTGATCAGCCCCAGCATTTT
>TRBJ2-1|TRBV5-1|many|TRBD1
CASSSVGTGITDEQFF
TGCGCCAGCAGCTCTGTGGGGACAGGGATTACTGATGAGCAGTTCTTC
>TRBJ1-5|TRBV20-1|many|-
CSASWQVSQPQHF
TGCAGTGCTAGCTGGCAGGTTAGTCAGCCCCAGCATTTT
>TRBJ1-4|TRBV7-2|many|-
CASSLGATETLFF
TGTGCCAGCAGCTTAGGGGCGACGGAAACTCTGTTTTTT
>TRBJ1-5|TRBV19|medium-sized|-
CASSIDGAGGNQPQHF
TGTGCCAGTAGTATAGATGGGGCAGGAGGCAATCAGCCCCAGCATTTT
>TRBJ1-3|TRBV3-1|-|-
CASSQGSRSGNTIYF
TGTGCCAGCAGCCAGGGCAGCCGCTCTGGAAACACCATATATTTT
>TRBJ2-5|TRBV5-1|many|-
CASSLILATQETQYF
TGCGCCAGCAGCTTGATCTTGGCAACTCAAGAGACCCAGTACTTC
>TRBJ2-2|TRBV7-9|few|-
CASSLTSSVTGELFF
TGTGCCAGCAGCCTGACTAGTTCGGTCACCGGGGAGCTGTTTTTT
>TRBJ2-6|TRBV4-3|-|-
CASSPPGGANVLTF
TGCGCCAGCAGCCCGCCAGGAGGGGCCAACGTCCTGACTTTC
>TRBJ1-4|TRBV6-6|-|-
CASSDSGTISEKLFF
TGTGCCAGCAGCGACTCCGGGACGATTAGTGAAAAACTGTTTTTT
>TRBJ1-2|TRBV12-3/TRBV12-4|many|-
CASSLGASYGYTF
TGTGCCAGCAGCCTCGGGGCCAGCTATGGCTACACCTTC
>TRBJ2-7|TRBV6-2/TRBV6-3|-|-
CASSLPSVILLRSYEQYF
TGTGCCAGCAGCCTTCCTTCCGTGATCCTACTTCGCTCCTACGAGCAGTACTTC
>TRBJ1-6|TRBV20-1|many|-
CSARDGQTDYSPLHF
TGCAGTGCTAGAGATGGGCAGACGGACTATTCACCCCTCCACTTT
>TRBJ2-3|TRBV4-3|-|TRBD2
CASSQVWERGADTDTQYF
TGCGCCAGCAGCCAAGTTTGGGAGCGGGGGGCCGATACAGATACGCAGTATTTT
>TRBJ1-2|TRBV12-3/TRBV12-4|many|-
CASSFTGHYGYTF
TGTGCCAGCAGTTTTACCGGGCACTATGGCTACACCTTC
>TRBJ1-5|TRBV24-1|-|-
CATSETTRTSYSNQPQHF
TGTGCCACCAGTGAAACTACCAGGACATCTTATAGCAATCAGCCCCAGCATTTT
>TRBJ2-1|TRBV4-2|many|TRBD2
CASSLQRGNNEQFF
TGTGCCAGCAGCCTCCAGCGGGGGAACAATGAGCAGTTCTTC
>TRBJ1-5|TRBV18|-|-
CASSPYKDQPQHF
TGTGCCAGCTCACCCTATAAAGATCAGCCCCAGCATTTT
>TRBJ2-5|TRBV7-6|many|TRBD2
CASSSTSGGLTQYF
TGTGCCAGCAGCTCCACTAGCGGGGGCCTGACCCAGTACTTC
>TRBJ2-1|TRBV6-2/TRBV6-3|many|-
CASSYRENNEQFF
TGTGCCAGCAGTTACAGGGAAAACAATGAGCAGTTCTTC
>TRBJ2-1|TRBV5-1|many|-
CASSLTGWGQFF
TGCGCCAGCAGCTTGACAGGCTGGGGGCAGTTCTTC
>TRBJ2-1|TRBV11-2|many|TRBD2
CASSLASGVWEREQFF
TGTGCCAGCAGCTTAGCAAGCGGGGTATGGGAACGTGAGCAGTTCTTC
>TRBJ1-3|TRBV4-1|many|-
CASSGRTASTGNTIYF
TGCGCCAGCAGCGGGCGGACAGCTTCAACTGGAAACACCATATATTTT
>TRBJ2-6|TRBV18|many|-
CASSPLGTGANVLTF
TGTGCCAGCTCACCACTGGGGACTGGGGCCAACGTCCTGACTTTC
>TRBJ1-5|TRBV3-1|few|-
CASSQDTGLNQPQHF
TGTGCCAGCAGCCAAGACACAGGTCTCAATCAGCCCCAGCATTTT
>TRBJ1-5|TRBV7-9|many|-
CASSTGAPLVSNQPQHF
TGTGCCAGCAGCACCGGAGCCCCGCTCGTTAGCAATCAGCCCCAGCATTTT
>TRBJ1-1|TRBV29-1|many|-
CSVGSMNTEAFF
TGCAGCGTTGGGAGCATGAACACTGAAGCTTTCTTT
>TRBJ1-1|TRBV7-2|many|-
CASSLAQVGDTEAFF
TGTGCCAGCAGCTTAGCCCAGGTGGGTGACACTGAAGCTTTCTTT
>TRBJ1-1|TRBV18|many|-
CASSTTGIGNTEAFF
TGTGCCAGCTCAACTACAGGGATCGGAAACACTGAAGCTTTCTTT
>TRBJ2-3|TRBV28|many|TRBD1
CASSLGTGHTDTQYF
TGTGCCAGCAGTTTAGGGACAGGCCACACAGATACGCAGTATTTT
>TRBJ2-2|TRBV6-2/TRBV6-3|many|-
CASSRGGAMSTGELFF
TGTGCCAGCAGCAGAGGGGGGGCTATGAGCACCGGGGAGCTGTTTTTT
>TRBJ2-1|TRBV10-2|many|TRBD1
CASSPRTGAGIGSYNEQFF
TGCGCCAGCTCACCCAGGACAGGGGCCGGGATAGGGTCCTACAATGAGCAGTTCTTC
>TRBJ1-2|TRBV19|few|-
CASSRKQGVDGYTF
TGTGCCAGTAGCCGAAAACAGGGTGTGGATGGCTACACCTTC
>TRBJ2-3|TRBV4-3|many|TRBD2
CASSQKSGGALSTDTQYF
TGCGCCAGCAGCCAAAAAAGCGGGGGGGCCCTTAGCACAGATACGCAGTATTTT
>TRBJ1-6|TRBV27|many|-
CASSLRAGLLNSPLHF
TGTGCCAGCAGTTTAAGGGCAGGGCTTCTCAATTCACCCCTCCACTTT
>TRBJ2-1|TRBV3-1|many|TRBD2
CASSQDSSGGAGEQFF
TGTGCCAGCAGCCAAGATTCTAGCGGGGGGGCCGGTGAGCAGTTCTTC
>TRBJ1-1|TRBV5-8|-|-
CASSTRLTGNTEAFF
TGTGCCAGCAGCACACGATTGACAGGGAACACTGAAGCTTTCTTT
>TRBJ1-2|TRBV2|-|-
CASSESGGAMGYTF
TGTGCCAGCAGTGAGTCTGGGGGTGCAATGGGCTACACCTTC
>TRBJ2-5|TRBV6-2/TRBV6-3|once|-
CASSYSGLVQETQYF
TGTGCCAGCAGTTACTCGGGACTCGTCCAAGAGACCCAGTACTTC
>TRBJ2-3|TRBV9|-|-
CASSVGTARTDTQYF
TGTGCCAGCAGCGTCGGGACTGCGCGCACAGATACGCAGTATTTT
>TRBJ2-2|TRBV10-1|few|TRBD2
CASSAAGLAGGLNTGELFF
TGCGCCAGCAGTGCCGCCGGACTAGCGGGGGGTCTCAACACCGGGGAGCTGTTTTTT
>TRBJ2-4|TRBV27|many|-
CASSYGPTPNIQYF
TGTGCCAGCAGCTACGGACCGACGCCAAACATTCAGTACTTC
>TRBJ2-3|TRBV6-5|many|TRBD2
CASSTASLAGVTDTQYF
TGTGCCAGCAGTACGGCCTCTCTAGCGGGGGTCACAGATACGCAGTATTTT